These 18 T cell receptor beta chains were all obtained from the same sample, sequenced in a study of cytomegalovirus exposure and HLA in healthy donors. The PCR employed 60 Vbeta primers together with 13 Jbeta primers. Data came from immunoSEQ multiplex PCR; TCRdb stores just in-frame clones and leaves some out. The sample contains about 120,000 clones, roughly a tenth of which appear only once. Sequenced: PBMCs. These receptor sequences come from a man aged 30 to 45 in good health and CMV-seronegative.

This chain connects TRBV6-1 to TRBJ2-1; D is unresolved. V was cut by 7 bases and J by 3 bases, with 19 bases left in between. The CDR3 is 16 amino acids. Germline V gene lookup returns CDR1 MNHNS and CDR2 SASEGT. The CDR3 spells CASNDRGGTHYNEQFF. The DNA of the CDR3 is TGTGCCAGCAATGACCGCGGCGGAACGCACTACAATGAGCAGTTCTTC.

This clone was observed a few times. The gene calls are TRBV7-8 and TRBJ2-6, with D unclear. There are 17 residues in the CDR3. V lost 0 bases and J lost 0, with 9 bases in between. In germline, CDR1 is SGHVS, CDR2 FQNEAQ. Here the CDR3 DNA reads TGTGCCAGCAGCTTAGCGGCCAAGTTCTCTGGGGCCAACGTCCTGACTTTC. Translated, it gives CASSLAAKFSGANVLTF.

This clone has just a few counts. V is TRBV5-4 and J is TRBJ2-1, with a tentative D call TRBD1 (5 bases). Germline lookup yields CDR1 SGHNT and CDR2 YYREEE (reference sequence). V dropped 2 bases and J dropped 7 bases, with 13 bases sitting between them. This CDR3 has 14 amino acids. The CDR3 region has the DNA TGTGCCAGCAGCTTTATAGCAGGGATGAATGAGCAGTTCTTC. Translated: CASSFIAGMNEQFF.

This clone has just a few counts. CDR3 coding DNA: TGTGCCAGTAGAATGGGGCGGCCCGGGGAGCTGTTTTTT. It yields the protein CASRMGRPGELFF. V and J are TRBV19 and TRBJ2-2; TRBD1 is a possible D gene (5 bases). Germline loops: CDR1 LNHDA, CDR2 SQIVND (reference sequence). This CDR3 spans 13 amino acids. The V gene lost 6 bases and the J gene lost 6 bases, with 11 bases spanning the gap.

The V call is TRBV12-5, the J call TRBJ2-6, with D maybe TRBD1 (5 bases). The CDR3 totals 19 residues. Germline-derived CDR1 and CDR2 are LGHNT and FRNRAP. V gave up 0 bases and J gave up 1 base, with 16 bases separating them. CDR3 sequence (DNA): TGTGCTAGTGGTTTGGTAATCAGGGTGGGGTGGTCTGGGGCCAACGTCCTGACTTTC. Translation: CASGLVIRVGWSGANVLTF.

The chain carries TRBV2 and TRBJ2-1; a weak D match, TRBD2 (5 bases). The CDR3 consists of 20 residues. The V end was cut by 6 bases, the J end by 0 bases, with 27 bases between. The V gene's germline CDR1 is SNHLY and CDR2 FYNNEI. This chain's CDR3 is CASRPRYRPEVGSSYNEQFF. The CDR3 nucleotides read TGTGCCAGCAGGCCGCGGTATCGCCCGGAGGTAGGAAGCTCCTACAATGAGCAGTTCTTC.

This clone was counted between two and nine times. V and J are TRBV4-1 and TRBJ1-1; D ambiguous. Trimming took 2 bases from V and 4 from J, leaving 17 bases between them. In germline, CDR1 is MGHRA, CDR2 YSYEKL. CDR3 length equals 16 residues. The DNA for the CDR3 is TGCGCCAGCAGCCAAACGTCTAGACGGTCGGGCACTGAAGCTTTCTTT. Translating gives CASSQTSRRSGTEAFF.

For the CDR3, the DNA is TGTGCCAGCAGCGTAGCGGGGTCCACTGAAGCTTTCTTT. This codes for CASSVAGSTEAFF. The chain has TRBV9 and TRBJ1-1; D remains unclear. The CDR3 is 13 residues long. CDR1 and CDR2 from the germline V gene are SGDLS and YYNGEE. Trimming cost V 0 bases and J 4 bases, with 7 bases left between them. Drawing the rest from reference TRBV9 and TRBJ1-1, the complete variable domain is DSGVTQTPKHLITATGQRVTLRCSPRSGDLSVYWYQQSLDQGLQFLIQYYNGEERAKGNILERFSAQQFPDLHSELNLSSLELGDSALYFCASSVAGSTEAFFGQGTRLTVV.

The chain employs TRBV6-5 and TRBJ1-1; D uncertain. This CDR3 is built from 13 residues. CDR1 MNHEY and CDR2 SVGAGI come from the germline V gene. V was pared by 10 bases and J by 0 bases, with 12 bases between. The CDR3 nucleotides read TGTGCCACCTCGGAGGCGATGAACACTGAAGCTTTCTTT. Translation: CATSEAMNTEAFF.

The gene calls are TRBV27 and TRBJ2-7, with TRBD1 identical over 10 bases. The CDR3 is made up of 13 amino acids. CDR1 MNHEY and CDR2 SMNVEV come from the germline V gene (reference sequence). V was pared by 5 bases and J by 7 bases, with 5 bases of the junction left unmatched. DNA for the CDR3: TGTGCCAGCAGTCCGGACAGGGGGGGGGAGCAGTACTTC. This translates into CASSPDRGGEQYF.

Here the CDR3 DNA reads TGTGCCAGCAGTGTAGGTGGGGGCTCTGAAGCTTTCTTT. It specifies CASSVGGGSEAFF. This rearrangement joins TRBV2 to TRBJ1-1, with D possibly matching TRBD1 (6 bases). CDR3 length equals 13 residues. V was trimmed by 4 bases and J by 6 bases, leaving 12 bases between them. CDR1 and CDR2 from the germline V gene are SNHLY and FYNNEI. The complete variable domain, with remaining parts taken from reference TRBV2 and TRBJ1-1, reads EPEVTQTPSHQVTQMGQEVILRCVPISNHLYFYWYRQILGQKVEFLVSFYNNEISEKSEIFDDQFSVERPDGSNFTLKIRSTKLEDSAMYFCASSVGGGSEAFFGQGTRLTVV.

This clone has only a few counts. V usage is TRBV2 and J usage is TRBJ2-3, with a possible D match to TRBD1 (5 bases). V dropped 11 bases and J dropped 6 bases, with 24 bases sitting between them. Looked up from germline, CDR1 is SNHLY and CDR2 is FYNNEI. The CDR3 totals 15 residues. Here the CDR3 DNA reads TGTGCCTCCACTTATAGAGTAGGGGTGAACGATACGCAGTATTTT. Its translation is CASTYRVGVNDTQYF.

The CDR3 DNA sequence: TGCAGCGTTGTAACAACGGGACAGTACACCTACGAGCAGTACTTC. Translation: CSVVTTGQYTYEQYF. V is TRBV29-1 and J is TRBJ2-7; TRBD1 agrees at 7 bases. Germline V CDR1 and CDR2: SQVTM, ANQGSEA. Trimming at V came to 4 bases and at J to 2 bases, leaving 11 bases not matched to a gene. This CDR3 contains 15 residues.

The chain is built from TRBV4-3 and TRBJ2-5; 11 bases line up with TRBD2. Trimming at V came to 0 bases and at J to 4 bases, leaving 7 bases not matched to a gene. Germline V gene data show CDR1 as LGHNA and CDR2 as YSLEER. The CDR3 is 17 residues long. The CDR3 sequence: CASSQDSSGGASETQYF. CDR3 DNA: TGCGCCAGCAGCCAAGATAGTAGCGGGGGGGCCTCAGAGACCCAGTACTTC.

The V gene is TRBV19, the J gene TRBJ2-5; the match to TRBD2 covers 15 bases. V was pared by 7 bases and J by 5 bases, with 17 bases of the junction left unmatched. Germline assignment: CDR1 LNHDA and CDR2 SQIVND (reference sequence). The CDR3 totals 19 residues. Here the CDR3 reads CASTPSRGTSGRTRETQYF. CDR3 DNA sequence: TGTGCCAGTACCCCGTCGCGCGGGACTAGCGGGAGGACGCGGGAGACCCAGTACTTC.

V and J are TRBV4-1 and TRBJ2-7; D might be TRBD1 (5 bases). The CDR3 spans 16 residues. Between the trimmed V and J ends, which lost 1 base and 0 bases, there was a span of 13 bases. Germline values: CDR1 MGHRA, CDR2 YSYEKL. CDR3 protein: CASSQGRDTSSYEQYF. The CDR3 coding sequence is TGCGCCAGCAGCCAAGGCAGGGATACCAGCTCCTACGAGCAGTACTTC.

V is TRBV5-6 and J is TRBJ1-5; TRBD1 aligns across 8 bases. This CDR3 has 15 amino acids. Trimming cost V 4 bases and J 7 bases; bases outside gene matches: 10. Germline CDR1 SGHDT, CDR2 YYEEEE. The CDR3 region is CASSGTGTGGQPQHF. The CDR3 DNA follows: TGTGCCAGCAGCGGGACCGGGACAGGAGGGCAGCCCCAGCATTTT.

This clone was counted only a few times. The genes are TRBV11-2 and TRBJ2-2; 10 nucleotides match TRBD1. The J segment lost 1 base and the V segment lost 4 bases, leaving 9 bases of the junction unmatched. The germline V gene encodes CDR1 SGHAT and CDR2 FQNNGV. CDR3 length equals 18 residues. The CDR3 coding sequence is TGTGCCAGCAGCTCAATTAGGGGGGACAGGGGGAACACCGGGGAGCTGTTTTTT. Protein product: CASSSIRGDRGNTGELFF.